Sequencing of this T cell receptor (beta chain) was carried out in a study of blood T cells in healthy people across ages. Worth noting for this clonotype: Its specificity is not known.

Overall study results and limits: Diversity of TCR beta per million T cells declined in a roughly linear way with age.

Germline V gene data show CDR1 as SGHTA and CDR2 as FQGNSA. The CDR3 length is 14 residues. The V gene lost 1 base and the J gene lost 5 bases, with 11 bases spanning the gap. Next came a second PCR, run for 7 to 11 cycles, which used a sample-barcoded 5' primer along with a J-beta primer mix. Each CDR3 protein is one row after TCRdb ran MiXCR on the 5' RACE reads. The table shows approximately 800,000 distinct CDR3 sequences, with around three fifths occurring only once. The sequenced sample consisted of blood. The source is a man aged 35 to 55 in good health. The chain combines TRBV7-2 with TRBJ2-5; either TRBD1 or TRBD2 may supply D (6 bases each). The CDR3 loop is CASSLGGASETQYF. Written as DNA, the CDR3 is TGTGCCAGCAGCTTAGGGGGGGCCAGTGAGACCCAGTACTTC.